The rows below give T cell receptor beta chains drawn from one sample of a study of shared T cell receptors in the human thymus. TCRdb keeps only in-frame clones here, not all; method: immunoSEQ multiplex PCR. The data hold 700,000 to 750,000 clones, with approximately 83% observed a single time. These same records also appear under a second study, on human thymus T cells.

The sample taken for sequencing was thymocytes. The receptors were gathered from a girl less than two years old with a congenital heart defect. The CDR3 runs from the conserved cysteine through the conserved F or W. A D gene is named only where the DNA matches it firmly. Clone size appears in some rows only: once, few, many, or a class for an expanded clone.

abundance,j_gene,d_gene,v_gene,CDR3nt,CDR3aa
.,TRBJ1-6,.,TRBV15,TGTGCCACCAGCAGATTGACAGCATATAATTCACCCCTCCACTTT,CATSRLTAYNSPLHF
few,TRBJ2-1,TRBD2,TRBV5-4,TGTGCCAGCAGCTCTTCAGCGGGGTTCTTCAATGAGCAGTTCTTC,CASSSSAGFFNEQFF
.,TRBJ2-7,.,TRBV4-3,TGCGCCAGCAGCCAAGAATCAGGGTATGGCTACGAGCAGTACTTC,CASSQESGYGYEQYF
.,TRBJ2-5,.,TRBV5-1,TGCGCCAGCAGCCACCCGAGATCTAGGGGCGTTTGGGAGACCCAGTACTTC,CASSHPRSRGVWETQYF
.,TRBJ1-2,TRBD1,TRBV5-1,TGCGCCAGCAGCTCGGGGGACAGGGGGTCGCGTAATGGCTACACCTTC,CASSSGDRGSRNGYTF
.,TRBJ2-7,TRBD2,TRBV18,TGTGCCAGCTCGGGATTAGCGGGGGGGACCTACGAGCAGTACTTC,CASSGLAGGTYEQYF
.,TRBJ2-1,.,TRBV27,TGTGCCAGCAGTCCCGCGGGTTGGGACTACAATGAGCAGTTCTTC,CASSPAGWDYNEQFF
.,TRBJ2-7,TRBD1,TRBV7-3,TGTGCCAGCAGGCAGACAGGGGATGCCTACGAGCAGTACTTC,CASRQTGDAYEQYF
.,TRBJ1-4,.,TRBV7-2,TGTGCCAGCAGCTTAGGGGTTCCGGGTGTGTATGAAAAACTGTTTTTT,CASSLGVPGVYEKLFF
.,TRBJ1-5,.,TRBV6-6,TGTGCCAGCAGTTTTGAGGGTACGGATCAGCCCCAGCATTTT,CASSFEGTDQPQHF
.,TRBJ1-6,.,TRBV6-5,TGTGCCAGCAGTTACGACAGATCTAATTCACCCCTCCACTTT,CASSYDRSNSPLHF
.,TRBJ2-2,TRBD2,TRBV6-6,TGTGCCAGCAGCCAAAGCGGGGGAGCATCCGGGGAGCTGTTTTTT,CASSQSGGASGELFF
.,TRBJ1-2,.,TRBV9,TGTGCCAGCAGCCCAACCGGACAGCCCACTAACTATGGCTACACCTTC,CASSPTGQPTNYGYTF
.,TRBJ1-2,.,TRBV10-3,TGTGCCATCAGTGAGGAGACAGGCGATGGCTACACCTTC,CAISEETGDGYTF
.,TRBJ1-1,.,TRBV5-1,TGCGCCAGCAGGCCCGACCTAGGAGGCACTGAAGCTTTCTTT,CASRPDLGGTEAFF
.,TRBJ1-1,TRBD1,TRBV4-3,TGCGCCAGCAGCCTAACAGGGGGCTGGGGAACTGAAGCTTTCTTT,CASSLTGGWGTEAFF
.,TRBJ1-2,.,TRBV7-2,TGTGCCAGCAGGGACCCGGGACACGCTGGGGGCTACACCTTC,CASRDPGHAGGYTF
few,TRBJ2-7,TRBD1,TRBV2,TGTGCCAGCAGGGGACCCAGGGGGTACGAGCAGTACTTC,CASRGPRGYEQYF
.,TRBJ2-5,.,TRBV5-6,TGTGCCAGCAGCCTGGCGAAAGCGCAAGAGACCCAGTACTTC,CASSLAKAQETQYF
.,TRBJ1-2,.,TRBV19,TGTGCCAGTAGTATGGGGGGTTATGACTATGGCTACACCTTC,CASSMGGYDYGYTF
.,TRBJ1-1,TRBD1,TRBV5-1,TGCGCCAGCAGCTCACGTTATAGACAGGGGATCACTGAAGCTTTCTTT,CASSSRYRQGITEAFF
.,TRBJ1-2,.,TRBV5-4,TGTGCCAGCAGCTTGTATACTGAACAGGGCGCAACGCCGACCGACTATGGCTACACCTTC,CASSLYTEQGATPTDYGYTF
.,TRBJ2-7,.,TRBV29-1,TGCAGCGTTGTAGGGACACCATACGAGCAGTACTTC,CSVVGTPYEQYF
few,TRBJ1-2,TRBD1,TRBV5-1,TGCGCCAGCAGCTTGGCCGGGGACAGCTCTTCTAACTATGGCTACACCTTC,CASSLAGDSSSNYGYTF
.,TRBJ2-5,TRBD2,TRBV14,TGTGCCAGCAGCCACGTAGCGGGGGGGCGTGAGACCCAGTACTTC,CASSHVAGGRETQYF
.,TRBJ2-7,TRBD2,TRBV25-1,TGTGCCAGCATACACCCGAAACCGGGACTAGCGGGGGGGGAGCAGTACTTC,CASIHPKPGLAGGEQYF
few,TRBJ1-2,.,TRBV7-2,TGTGCCAGCACGGAGGGTAACGGTGATGGCTACACCTTC,CASTEGNGDGYTF
.,TRBJ1-1,.,TRBV5-5,TGTGCCAGCTCTAAGGGGTCTGAAGCTTTCTTT,CASSKGSEAFF
.,TRBJ2-2,.,TRBV19,TGTGCCAGTAGTATAGGACAGACGAACACCGGGGAGCTGTTTTTT,CASSIGQTNTGELFF
.,TRBJ1-3,TRBD1,TRBV19,TGTGCCAGTACCCACATTACAGGGGTCGGTGGAAACACCATATATTTT,CASTHITGVGGNTIYF
.,TRBJ2-2,.,TRBV12-5,TGTGCTAGTGGCCTGGAGTCTACTAGGGACACCGGGGAGCTGTTTTTT,CASGLESTRDTGELFF
few,TRBJ1-1,TRBD1,TRBV5-1,TGCGCCAGCAGCCCAGGGACAGGCGTAGCTTTCTTT,CASSPGTGVAFF
.,TRBJ2-5,.,TRBV2,TGTGCCAGCAGGCCCAGATCCCAGTACTTC,CASRPRSQYF
.,TRBJ1-1,.,TRBV7-9,TGTGCCAGCAGCTTATACAGGGCGAGGGGCCAAAACCCTGAAGCTTTCTTT,CASSLYRARGQNPEAFF
.,TRBJ2-7,.,TRBV5-1,TGCGCCAGCAGCCCCTGTGGAGGGGGCGAACAACCCATCCCGTACTACGAGCAGTACTTC,CASSPCGGGEQPIPYYEQYF
few,TRBJ2-2,TRBD2,TRBV14,TGTGCCAGCAGCCACGACCCTAGCGGGGGGGCCACCGGGGAGCTGTTTTTT,CASSHDPSGGATGELFF
once,TRBJ1-2,TRBD1,TRBV29-1,TGCAGCGTTGTCTTGGGACAGCCTGATTATGGCTACACCTTC,CSVVLGQPDYGYTF
.,TRBJ2-7,.,TRBV28,TGTGCCAGCAGTGCCCCGGGACACACCTTCGGGTACGAGCAGTACTTC,CASSAPGHTFGYEQYF
.,TRBJ1-1,.,TRBV5-1,TGCGCCAGCAGGACTAACGCGATGAACACTGAAGCTTTCTTT,CASRTNAMNTEAFF
.,TRBJ2-3,TRBD2,TRBV7-9,TGTGCCAGCAGCCCGAGGACCCTAGCGGGGTGTCGTCCAGATACGCAGTATTTT,CASSPRTLAGCRPDTQYF
.,TRBJ2-5,TRBD1,TRBV15,TGTGCCACCAGCAGAAGGACAGGAGAAGAGACCCAGTACTTC,CATSRRTGEETQYF